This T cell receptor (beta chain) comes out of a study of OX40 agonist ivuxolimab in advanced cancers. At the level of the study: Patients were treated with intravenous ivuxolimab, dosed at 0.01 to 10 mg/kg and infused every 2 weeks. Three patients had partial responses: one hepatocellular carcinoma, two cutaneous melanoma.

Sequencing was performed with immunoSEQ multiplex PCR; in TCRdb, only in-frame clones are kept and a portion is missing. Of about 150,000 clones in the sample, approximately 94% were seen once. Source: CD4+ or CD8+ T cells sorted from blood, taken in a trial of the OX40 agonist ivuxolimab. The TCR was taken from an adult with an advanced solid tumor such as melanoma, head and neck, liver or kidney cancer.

Written as DNA, the CDR3 is TGTGCCAGCCACGGTCGGGCGGGCACTGAAGCTTTCTTT. Amino acids: CASHGRAGTEAFF. J is TRBJ1-1 and V is TRBV6-5; no definite D call. This CDR3 is built from 13 residues. The V gene lost 8 bases and the J gene lost 4 bases, with 14 bases spanning the gap. Germline V CDR1 and CDR2: MNHEY, SVGAGI.